One T cell receptor (beta chain) is described in this entry. This entry comes from a study of cytomegalovirus exposure and HLA in healthy donors. Use of 60 Vbeta and 13 Jbeta primers characterized the PCR. Profiled with immunoSEQ multiplex PCR; TCRdb holds only in-frame clones, not every one. This table holds roughly 150,000 clones, 65% to 90% found once. The V gene's germline CDR1 is SQVTM and CDR2 ANQGSEA. Trimming cost V 8 bases and J 4 bases; bases outside gene matches: 6. The CDR3 is made up of 12 amino acids. This chain connects TRBV29-1 to TRBJ1-2, with TRBD1 matching over 8 bases. Sequences were obtained from PBMCs. This TCR was recovered from a male donor in good health and CMV-seronegative. The CDR3 region is CSSSGTGYGYTF. As DNA, the CDR3 is TGCAGCTCATCCGGGACAGGCTATGGCTACACCTTC. Based on the CDR3 plus reference TRBV29-1 and TRBJ1-2, the full variable domain is SAVISQKPSRDICQRGTSLTIQCQVDSQVTMMFWYRQQPGQSLTLIATANQGSEATYESGFVIDKFPISRPNLTFSTLTVSNMSPEDSSIYLCSSSGTGYGYTFGSGTRLTVV.